The clone carrying this T cell receptor (beta chain) showed up just a few times. Its antigen is unidentified. This entry belongs to a study of shared clonotypes between healthy human individuals. Only CD45RO-negative cells positively selected for CCR7 counted as naive CD8 cells, so terminally differentiated effector memory CD45RA+ cells were excluded. CDR1 and CDR2 from the germline V gene are MGHRA and YSYEKL. The CDR3 sequence is 13 residues long. V shed 0 bases and J shed 5 bases, with 5 bases lying between them. Overall study findings and caveats: Sampling was confined to blood; repertoires within tissues likely differ.

Sequencing was performed with immunoSEQ multiplex PCR; in TCRdb, only in-frame clones are kept and a portion is missing. This sample has about 2.2 million clones; 90% to 95% occur once, and the top ten carry roughly 1.7%. The source of this sequence is a man aged 18 to 30 in good health. Some clones in this sample may be carry-over from other donors' samples. Sequencing used naive CD8+ T cells from PBMCs. This rearrangement joins TRBV4-1 to TRBJ1-5, with unresolved D. CDR3 bases: TGCGCCAGCAGCCAAGACAGATATCAGCCCCAGCATTTT. It codes for CASSQDRYQPQHF.